A selection of T cell receptor beta chains follows, all from one sample in a study of cytomegalovirus exposure and HLA in healthy donors. Profiled with immunoSEQ multiplex PCR; TCRdb holds only in-frame clones, not every one. The repertoire holds 150,000 to 200,000 clones, with less than 90% as singletons. Source material: PBMCs. The source is a young man in good health and CMV-seropositive. Each CDR3 is given with its conserved first and last residue. The order of the fields is D gene, V gene, clone size, J gene, CDR3 DNA, CDR3 protein. The D gene is left open where the match is weak. Size is stated for part of the rows, as once, few or many counts, or as a class when the clone is expanded.

>.|TRBV28|few|TRBJ1-5
TGTGCCAGCAGTTTACCAGGGTTCGACAATCAGCCCCAGCATTTT
CASSLPGFDNQPQHF
>.|TRBV14|.|TRBJ1-3
TGTGCCAGCAGCCAACTGGACTTCTCTGGAAACACCATATATTTT
CASSQLDFSGNTIYF
>.|TRBV19|few|TRBJ2-7
TGTGCCAGTAGAGCGGGCCTCCGCGAGCAGTACTTC
CASRAGLREQYF
>.|TRBV28|.|TRBJ1-1
TGTGCCAGCAGTTTTCACAGGACAGAGAACACTGAAGCTTTCTTT
CASSFHRTENTEAFF
>TRBD2|TRBV10-3|.|TRBJ2-1
TGTGCCATCGGACTGACTAGCGGGAGGCTCAATGAGCAGTTCTTC
CAIGLTSGRLNEQFF
>.|TRBV7-9|.|TRBJ2-2
TGTGCCAGCAGCGACGTACAGGGTCGGGTAATGCTCGGGGAGCTGTTTTTT
CASSDVQGRVMLGELFF
>TRBD1|TRBV7-2|.|TRBJ1-2
TGTGCCAGCAGCGGCAGACAGGGGGCTAACTATGGCTACACCTTC
CASSGRQGANYGYTF
>TRBD2|TRBV28|.|TRBJ2-1
TGTGCCAGCAGTTCCCGGATACTAGCGGATAGCTCCTACAATGAGCAGTTCTTC
CASSSRILADSSYNEQFF
>TRBD2|TRBV2|.|TRBJ2-4
TGTGCCAGCAACCAGCGGGGGTGGGACATTCAGTACTTC
CASNQRGWDIQYF
>TRBD1|TRBV4-3|.|TRBJ2-6
TGCGCCAGCAGCCAGGACAGGGAATCCAACGTCCTGACTTTC
CASSQDRESNVLTF
>.|TRBV2|.|TRBJ1-1
TGTGCCAGCAGCGTTGGATGGGGGAGGACTGAAGCTTTCTTT
CASSVGWGRTEAFF
>TRBD2|TRBV6-5|few|TRBJ2-3
TGTGCCAGCAGCCCACTAGCGGGAGTCGCAGATACGCAGTATTTT
CASSPLAGVADTQYF
>.|TRBV11-2|.|TRBJ2-3
TGTGCCAGCAGCTTTCAGGGGACCCCTACAGATACGCAGTATTTT
CASSFQGTPTDTQYF